This T cell receptor (beta chain) was identified during a study of blood T cell repertoires in COVID-19. About the research overall: Specimens from acute and convalescent COVID-19 originated in the United States, Italy and Spain. T cells, B-cell-depleted T cells, or PBMCs provided the cDNA or gDNA that served as material.

Source study methods: For nucleated cells, counts were estimated from reference gene primer amplification. Profiling relied on immunoSEQ multiplex PCR, and the TCRdb table lists in-frame clones only, not all of them. D and trimming were read from the DNA, whereas the V and J calls and clone size are those reported in that table. The repertoire has some 130,000 clones, around 86% of them found once; the top ten carry 11%. J gave up 5 bases and V 4 bases, and 13 bases lay outside the gene matches. This CDR3 region has 18 residues. The germline gives CDR1 MDHEN, CDR2 SYDVKM. The TCR was taken from a man older than 75 with acute or convalescent COVID-19. Material: peripheral blood. The V and J genes are TRBV28 and TRBJ1-6, with 8 bases aligning to TRBD1. CDR3 coding DNA: TGTGCCAGCAGTTATCCCCCCCCGGGACAGGTGAATAATTCACCCCTCCACTTT. It translates to CASSYPPPGQVNNSPLHF.